This TCR beta chain was captured by sequencing in a study of shared clonotypes between healthy human individuals. The V end was cut by 4 bases, the J end by 3 bases, with 25 bases between. The CDR3 has 18 amino acids. Germline CDR1 is SGHAT and CDR2 is FQNNGV. Clones were sequenced by immunoSEQ multiplex PCR, and TCRdb holds only the in-frame ones, with some missing. The sample includes about 710,000 clones, around three quarters of them seen just once. V gene TRBV11-2 combines with J gene TRBJ2-7, with D tentatively TRBD2 (5 bases). Sequencing used memory CD4+ T cells sorted from blood. Subset reported: CD45RA-negative fraction. The sequence derives from a woman in her 30s in good health. The CDR3 is CASSSLGSGYTSDYEQYF. CDR3 DNA sequence: TGTGCCAGCAGCTCCCTGGGAAGCGGATACACGTCGGACTACGAGCAGTACTTC.